The clone carrying this TCR beta chain was observed once. What it recognizes is unknown. This CDR3 has 15 amino acids. Germline V gives CDR1 MNHEY, CDR2 SMNVEV (reference sequence). V lost 5 bases and J lost 0, with 12 bases in between. This entry belongs to a study of cytomegalovirus exposure and HLA in healthy donors. Study findings and constraints: Most sequenced TCRs were rare (though some public TCRs occurred in many donors).

Libraries were prepared by immunoSEQ multiplex PCR; TCRdb keeps only in-frame clonotypes and omits some of them. The sample consists of 100,000 to 150,000 clones, 88% of them appearing once. The V and J genes are TRBV27 and TRBJ2-3, with TRBD1 as a possible D gene (6 bases). Sequencing was carried out using PBMCs. The TCR sequence derives from a man younger than 30 in good health and CMV-seronegative. The DNA of the CDR3 is TGTGCCAGCAGTCTCGGACAGATTAGCACAGATACGCAGTATTTT. Translated: CASSLGQISTDTQYF.